The 11 T cell receptor beta chains below come from one sample, sequenced in a study of cytomegalovirus exposure and HLA in healthy donors. PCR primers comprised 60 Vbeta and 13 Jbeta primers. Only in-frame clones appear in the TCRdb table, and some are missing; sequencing was by immunoSEQ multiplex PCR. The sample has over 150,000 clones, approximately 80% seen once. The sample consisted of PBMCs. Receptor source: a man in his fifties in good health and CMV-seropositive.

This clone was counted between two and nine times. This sequence joins TRBV4-3 and TRBJ2-7; TRBD2 matches at 8 bases. With 3 bases clipped from V and 2 bases from J, the junction kept 9 bases outside the gene matches. CDR1 is LGHNA and CDR2 is YSLEER in the germline V gene. CDR3 length equals 16 residues. CDR3 coding DNA: TGCGCCAGCAGCCATGCCGGGGGGGAGGCCCCCTACGAGCAGTACTTC. Amino acids: CASSHAGGEAPYEQYF.

This chain joins TRBV7-6 and TRBJ2-1; TRBD2 matches at 12 bases. CDR3 size: 15 residues. The ends lost 5 bases at V and 10 bases at J; junction bases unmatched: 9. Germline lookup yields CDR1 SGHVS and CDR2 FNYEAQ. The CDR3 DNA reads TGTGCCAGCAGCCCGGGGACTAGCGGGCGGGGGGAGCAGTTCTTC. Its translation is CASSPGTSGRGEQFF. Looking up the rest from reference TRBV7-6 and TRBJ2-1 gives the full variable domain: GAGVSQSPRYKVTKRGQDVALRCDPISGHVSLYWYRQALGQGPEFLTYFNYEAQQDKSGLPNDRFSAERPEGSISTLTIQRTEQRDSAMYRCASSPGTSGRGEQFFGPGTRLTVL.

Here the CDR3 reads CASSFGLAGLSSYNEQFF. CDR3 nucleotide sequence: TGTGCCAGCAGCTTCGGACTAGCGGGATTAAGCTCCTACAATGAGCAGTTCTTC. The rearrangement joins TRBV5-4 to TRBJ2-1, with 12 bases that match TRBD2. The CDR3 spans 18 residues. CDR1 and CDR2 (germline): SGHNT, YYREEE (reference sequence). Trimming at V came to 2 bases and at J to 0 bases, leaving 6 bases not matched to a gene.

About this clone: Germline and junction disagree at one end, which may indicate a read error. This chain connects TRBV7-9 to TRBJ2-2; D call uncertain. This CDR3 comprises 13 residues. Per the germline V gene, CDR1 is SEHNR and CDR2 is FQNEAQ (reference sequence). The CDR3 reads CSSSRSVAGELFF. The CDR3 nucleotides are TGTTCCAGCAGCCGATCGGTCGCCGGGGAGCTGTTTTTT. Full variable domain (rest looked up from reference TRBV7-9 and TRBJ2-2): DTGVSQNPRHKITKRGQNVTFRCDPISEHNRLYWYRQTLGQGPEFLTYFQNEAQLEKSRLLSDRFSAERPKGSFSTLEIQRTEQGDSAMYLCSSSRSVAGELFFGEGSRLTVL.

This clone was observed a handful of times. The rearrangement uses TRBV9 and TRBJ2-7; D gene unclear. Germline V gives CDR1 SGDLS, CDR2 YYNGEE. V dropped 0 bases and J dropped 1 base, with 5 bases sitting between them. CDR3 size: 13 residues. The CDR3 protein is CASSVGSSYEQYF. In DNA form, the CDR3 reads TGTGCCAGCAGCGTAGGTTCGTCCTACGAGCAGTACTTC.

The genes are TRBV6-5 and TRBJ2-5, with D maybe TRBD1 (6 bases). The ends were cut back, 6 bases at V and 2 bases at J, with 16 bases in the middle. Germline V CDR1 and CDR2: MNHEY, SVGAGI. There are 15 residues in the CDR3. DNA of the CDR3: TGTGCCAGCAGCCAAGACAACAGGGCTCAAGAGACCCAGTACTTC. This sequence encodes CASSQDNRAQETQYF.

This sequence joins TRBV7-2 and TRBJ2-7, with 10 positions matching TRBD1. The CDR3 is 15 amino acids. Germline V CDR1 and CDR2: SGHTA, FQGNSA. V dropped 5 bases and J dropped 12; count of bases not matched to a gene: 16. The CDR3, as DNA: TGTGCCAGCAGCCCTAGTGGGGGACAGGGGAGGGCTCTGTACTTC. It codes for CASSPSGGQGRALYF. Combining the CDR3 with reference TRBV7-2 and TRBJ2-7 gives the whole variable domain GAGVSQSPSNKVTEKGKDVELRCDPISGHTALYWYRQSLGQGLEFLIYFQGNSAPDKSGLPSDRFSAERTGGSVSTLTIQRTQQEDSAVYLCASSPSGGQGRALYFGPGTRLTVT.

A few counts support this clone. This chain uses TRBV29-1 with TRBJ2-1; tentatively, D is TRBD2 (6 bases). The CDR3 has 14 residues. In germline, CDR1 is SQVTM, CDR2 ANQGSEA. Trimming cost V 4 bases and J 5 bases, with 15 bases left between them. The CDR3 sequence: CSVVGTLFNNEQFF. The CDR3 DNA reads as TGCAGCGTTGTAGGGACTCTCTTTAACAATGAGCAGTTCTTC.

This clone appeared a single time. V is TRBV4-3 and J is TRBJ2-2, with 10 positions matching TRBD1. The CDR3 runs to 16 residues. Germline V lookup: CDR1 LGHNA, CDR2 YSLEER. J lost 4 bases, V lost 3 bases, and 5 bases had no gene match. The CDR3 DNA sequence: TGCGCCAGCAGCCAGGGGACAGGGGCTGCCACCGGGGAGCTGTTTTTT. Amino acids: CASSQGTGAATGELFF.

The rearrangement links TRBV18 to TRBJ2-1; tentative D call: TRBD1 (5 bases). The CDR3 has 14 amino acids. Trimming pared 3 bases from V and 6 bases from J, leaving 12 bases between. Germline V CDR1 and CDR2: KGHSH, LQKENI. CDR3 nucleotides: TGTGCCAGCTCACCCCAGGGTTCGGGCAATGAGCAGTTCTTC. Amino acid sequence: CASSPQGSGNEQFF.

V usage is TRBV19 and J usage is TRBJ2-1, with 13 bases matching TRBD2. Germline assignment: CDR1 LNHDA and CDR2 SQIVND (reference sequence). This CDR3 region has 15 residues. The J segment lost 7 bases and the V segment lost 1 base, leaving 1 base of the junction unmatched. The CDR3: CASSIGGLAGNEQFF. Here the CDR3 DNA reads TGTGCCAGTAGTATAGGGGGACTAGCGGGGAATGAGCAGTTCTTC.